What follows is one T cell receptor (beta chain) and its context. The sample originates from a study of memory CD4+ T cells and cytomegalovirus serostatus. Germline CDR1 is MDHEN and CDR2 is SYDVKM. This CDR3 is 20 amino acids long. The junction had 19 bases not matched to a gene; V was cut back by 5 bases and J by 1 base. The sort gate was single viable CD3+CD4+CD8-CD45RO+ cells for memory CD4+ T cells. As handled by the study authors: Out-of-frame sequences were removed, leaving around 2,000,000 distinct TCRbeta sequences. Sequencing used immunoSEQ multiplex PCR; TCRdb keeps in-frame clones, though not all of them. V, J and clone size are those of that table, while D and trimming were read from the DNA. The table lists 40,000 to 50,000 clones, 78% of them singletons.

J is TRBJ2-3 and V is TRBV28; TRBD2 matches at 9 bases. This TCR was sampled from an adult in good health and CMV-seronegative. The material sequenced was memory CD4+ T cells from blood. In DNA form, the CDR3 reads TGTGCCAGCAGTCGGAGGGGTAGCGGGGGATTGTCCGGTGGCACAGATACGCAGTATTTT. The encoded protein is CASSRRGSGGLSGGTDTQYF.